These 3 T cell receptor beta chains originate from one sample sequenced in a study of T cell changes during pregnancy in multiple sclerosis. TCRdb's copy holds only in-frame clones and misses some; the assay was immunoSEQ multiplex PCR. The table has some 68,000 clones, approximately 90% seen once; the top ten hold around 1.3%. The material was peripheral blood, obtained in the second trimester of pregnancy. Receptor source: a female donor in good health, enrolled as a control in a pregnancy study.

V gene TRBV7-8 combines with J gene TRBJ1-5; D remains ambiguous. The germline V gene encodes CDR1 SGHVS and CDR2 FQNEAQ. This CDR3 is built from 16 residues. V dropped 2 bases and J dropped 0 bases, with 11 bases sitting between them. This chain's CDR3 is CASSLRLAASNQPQHF. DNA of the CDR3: TGTGCCAGCAGCTTAAGGTTGGCGGCTAGCAATCAGCCCCAGCATTTT. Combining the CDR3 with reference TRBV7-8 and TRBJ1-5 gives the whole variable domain GAGVSQSPRYKVAKRGQDVALRCDPISGHVSLFWYQQALGQGPEFLTYFQNEAQLDKSGLPSDRFFAERPEGSVSTLKIQRTQQEDSAVYLCASSLRLAASNQPQHFGDGTRLSIL.

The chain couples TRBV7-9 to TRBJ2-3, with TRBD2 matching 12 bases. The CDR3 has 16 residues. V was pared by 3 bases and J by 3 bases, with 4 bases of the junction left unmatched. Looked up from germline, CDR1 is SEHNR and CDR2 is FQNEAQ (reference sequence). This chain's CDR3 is CASSFAGTSGTDTQYF. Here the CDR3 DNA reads TGTGCCAGCAGCTTTGCTGGGACTAGCGGGACAGATACGCAGTATTTT. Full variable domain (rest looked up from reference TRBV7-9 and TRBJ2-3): DTGVSQNPRHKITKRGQNVTFRCDPISEHNRLYWYRQTLGQGPEFLTYFQNEAQLEKSRLLSDRFSAERPKGSFSTLEIQRTEQGDSAMYLCASSFAGTSGTDTQYFGPGTRLTVL.

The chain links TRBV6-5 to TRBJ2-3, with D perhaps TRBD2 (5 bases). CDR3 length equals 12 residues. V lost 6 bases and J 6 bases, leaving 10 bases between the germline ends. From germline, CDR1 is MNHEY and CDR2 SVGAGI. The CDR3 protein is CASSLDSDTQYF. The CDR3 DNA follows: TGTGCCAGCAGCCTGGACTCGGATACGCAGTATTTT.